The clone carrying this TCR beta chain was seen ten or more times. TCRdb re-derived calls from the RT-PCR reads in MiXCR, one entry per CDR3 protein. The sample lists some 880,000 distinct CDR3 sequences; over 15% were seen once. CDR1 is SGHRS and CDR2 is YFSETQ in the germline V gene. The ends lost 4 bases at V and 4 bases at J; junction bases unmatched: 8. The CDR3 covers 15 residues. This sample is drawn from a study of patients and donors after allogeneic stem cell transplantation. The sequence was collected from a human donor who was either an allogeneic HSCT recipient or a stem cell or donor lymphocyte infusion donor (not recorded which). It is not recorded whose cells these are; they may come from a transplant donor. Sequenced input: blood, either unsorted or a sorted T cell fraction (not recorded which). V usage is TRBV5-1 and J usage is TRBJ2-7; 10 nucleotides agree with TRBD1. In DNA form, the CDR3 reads TGCGCCAGCAGCGTTGGAGGGACAGGGGATTACGAGCAGTACTTC. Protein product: CASSVGGTGDYEQYF.